The next 4 T cell receptor beta chains were all read from a single sample in a study of T cell responses to AZD1222 COVID-19 vaccine. Data came from immunoSEQ multiplex PCR; TCRdb stores just in-frame clones and leaves some out. The sample holds nearly 200,000 clones, about 93% seen once. The specimen was peripheral blood, collected 28 days after the second AZD1222 dose. Receptors originate from an adult who received the AZD1222 COVID-19 vaccine.

V is TRBV28 and J is TRBJ2-7, with D possibly TRBD2 on 6 matching bases. This CDR3 contains 12 residues. Trimming removed 6 bases at V and 3 bases at J, with 9 bases between. Germline-derived CDR1 and CDR2 are MDHEN and SYDVKM. The CDR3, as DNA: TGTGCCAGCAGGGGACTTTTCTACGAGCAGTACTTC. It translates to CASRGLFYEQYF.

The V and J genes are TRBV7-3 and TRBJ1-1, with a tentative D call TRBD1 (6 bases). Deletions cut 5 bases from V and 0 bases from J, with 13 bases between. CDR1 is SGHTA and CDR2 is FQGTGA in the germline V gene. The CDR3 covers 15 residues. Here the CDR3 reads CASSPQGTLNTEAFF. CDR3 DNA: TGTGCCAGCAGCCCACAGGGAACCCTGAACACTGAAGCTTTCTTT. Full variable domain (remainder filled in from reference TRBV7-3 and TRBJ1-1): GAGVSQTPSNKVTEKGKYVELRCDPISGHTALYWYRQSLGQGPEFLIYFQGTGAADDSGLPNDRFFAVRPEGSVSTLKIQRTERGDSAVYLCASSPQGTLNTEAFFGQGTRLTVV.

J is TRBJ1-4 and V is TRBV2, with no clear D. This CDR3 has 14 amino acids. Germline CDR1 reads SNHLY; CDR2 reads FYNNEI. V was cut by 6 bases and J by 3 bases, with 11 bases left in between. CDR3 residues: CASRSTLANEKLFF. The CDR3 DNA sequence: TGTGCCAGCAGAAGTACGTTGGCTAATGAAAAACTGTTTTTT. The full variable domain, in which reference TRBV2 and TRBJ1-4 provide the parts outside the CDR3, is EPEVTQTPSHQVTQMGQEVILRCVPISNHLYFYWYRQILGQKVEFLVSFYNNEISEKSEIFDDQFSVERPDGSNFTLKIRSTKLEDSAMYFCASRSTLANEKLFFGSGTQLSVL.

J is TRBJ2-5 and V is TRBV30; no clear D. Germline CDR1 GTSNPN, CDR2 SVGIG (reference sequence). The CDR3 runs 14 residues. V was cut by 0 bases and J by 5 bases, with 13 bases left in between. The CDR3 DNA follows: TGTGCCTGGAGTGTACTTCCCAGCCGGGAGACCCAGTACTTC. It codes for CAWSVLPSRETQYF.